This record covers a single T cell receptor beta chain. Its antigen remains unidentified. The source of the sample is a study of T cells in Graves' hyperthyroidism and ophthalmopathy. Notes on the study in general: Blood also carried most thyroid clonotypes expanded above 0.001.

Regions amplified from RNA transcripts were the TCR beta CDR3 regions. Carried out on the TCR CDR3, a first-round RT-PCR used the HTBI primer set. TCRdb ran MiXCR on the multiplex PCR reads and lists one entry per CDR3 protein. Among hundreds of thousands of distinct CDR3 sequences listed, 45% were seen once. The material sequenced was peripheral blood or thyroid tissue (not recorded which). This TCR derives from an adult man with Graves' disease, either hyperthyroidism or ophthalmopathy (not recorded which).

CDR3 nucleotide sequence: TGTGCCAGCAGCAAGGGGTCGATTGACTCACCCCTCCACTTT. Translating gives CASSKGSIDSPLHF. V usage is TRBV7-9 and J usage is TRBJ1-6; D may be TRBD1 (5 bases). V was clipped by 5 bases and J by 10 bases, with 15 bases between them. CDR1 is SEHNR, CDR2 FQNEAQ, per germline (reference sequence). This CDR3 comprises 14 residues. The complete variable domain, with remaining parts taken from reference TRBV7-9 and TRBJ1-6, reads DTGVSQNPRHKITKRGQNVTFRCDPISEHNRLYWYRQTLGQGPEFLTYFQNEAQLEKSRLLSDRFSAERPKGSFSTLEIQRTEQGDSAMYLCASSKGSIDSPLHFGNGTRLTVT.